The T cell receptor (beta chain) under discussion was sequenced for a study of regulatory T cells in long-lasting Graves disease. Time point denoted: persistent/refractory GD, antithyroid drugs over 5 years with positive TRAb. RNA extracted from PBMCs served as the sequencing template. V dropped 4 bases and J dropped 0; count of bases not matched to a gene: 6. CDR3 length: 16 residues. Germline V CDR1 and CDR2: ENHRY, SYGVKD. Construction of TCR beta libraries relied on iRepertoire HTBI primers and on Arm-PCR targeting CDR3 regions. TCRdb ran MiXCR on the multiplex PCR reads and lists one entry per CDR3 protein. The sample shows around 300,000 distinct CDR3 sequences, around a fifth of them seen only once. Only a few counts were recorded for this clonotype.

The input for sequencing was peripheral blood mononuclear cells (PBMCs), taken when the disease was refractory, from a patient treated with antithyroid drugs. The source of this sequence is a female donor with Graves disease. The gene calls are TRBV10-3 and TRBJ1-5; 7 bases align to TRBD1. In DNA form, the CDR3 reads TGTGCCATCAGTGGAGGGGACAGTATTAGCAATCAGCCCCAGCATTTT. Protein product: CAISGGDSISNQPQHF.